Listed here are 6 T cell receptor beta chains from one sample, sequenced in a study of T cells in localized non-small cell lung cancer. Some clones are missing from TCRdb's copy, which holds only in-frame ones; the method was immunoSEQ multiplex PCR. The sample has more than 15,000 clones, 75% to 90% seen once. Sequencing used peripheral blood, obtained before any cancer treatment. The receptors derive from a man between 35 and 75 years old with stage I lung adenocarcinoma.

The chain recombines TRBV11-2 with TRBJ1-2; tentatively, D is TRBD1 (6 bases). Between the trimmed V and J ends, which lost 5 bases and 8 bases, there was a span of 15 bases. Germline V gene data show CDR1 as SGHAT and CDR2 as FQNNGV. This CDR3 has 13 amino acids. CDR3 amino acids: CASSTPYRDGYTF. CDR3 nucleotide sequence: TGTGCCAGCAGCACCCCCTACAGGGACGGCTACACCTTC.

This rearrangement joins TRBV19 to TRBJ2-1, with TRBD1 identical over 11 bases. Unmatched junction bases numbered 10, after V lost 6 bases and J lost 6 bases. The CDR3 contains 16 residues. Germline values: CDR1 LNHDA, CDR2 SQIVND (reference sequence). CDR3 bases: TGTGCCAGTAGATCGCCTTCGGGGACAGGGGGCAATGAGCAGTTCTTC. Encoded protein: CASRSPSGTGGNEQFF.

This clone was picked up one time. This chain connects TRBV13 to TRBJ1-1; weak D call: TRBD1 (5 bases). With 0 bases removed from V and 10 bases from J, the gap between germline ends came to 18 bases. The CDR3 loop spans 15 amino acids. Germline loops: CDR1 PRHDT, CDR2 FYEKMQ (reference sequence). DNA for the CDR3: TGTGCCAGCAGCTTAGGCGAGTCACTCAGGGAAGGAGCTTTCTTT. Its protein product is CASSLGESLREGAFF.

The chain is built from TRBV19 and TRBJ2-7, with D perhaps TRBD1 (5 bases). This CDR3 is built from 15 residues. Trimming took 3 bases from V and 5 from J, leaving 17 bases between them. Germline V gene sequence: CDR1 LNHDA, CDR2 SQIVND (reference sequence). DNA for the CDR3: TGTGCCAGTAGTATTTCCCGCAGGGTTGGGAACGAGCAGTACTTC. Protein product: CASSISRRVGNEQYF.

This chain links TRBV27 with TRBJ2-3; D is ambiguous. CDR1 and CDR2 from the germline V gene are MNHEY and SMNVEV (reference sequence). Trimming took off 4 bases at V and 7 bases at J, with 12 bases between the two ends. This CDR3 contains 13 residues. The CDR3 spells CASSSLLGNTQYF. Here the CDR3 DNA reads TGTGCCAGCAGTTCACTATTGGGTAATACGCAGTATTTT.

This chain connects TRBV18 to TRBJ2-1; 11 positions match TRBD2. V shed 3 bases and J 9 bases; nucleotides not matched to a gene: 7. Looked up from germline, CDR1 is KGHSH and CDR2 is LQKENI. CDR3 length: 15 residues. The CDR3 loop reads CASSPIAGGDGEQFF. DNA of the CDR3: TGTGCCAGCTCACCCATAGCGGGGGGGGACGGTGAGCAGTTCTTC. The whole variable domain, filled in from reference TRBV18 and TRBJ2-1, reads NAGVMQNPRHLVRRRGQEARLRCSPMKGHSHVYWYRQLPEEGLKFMVYLQKENIIDESGMPKERFSAEFPKEGPSILRIQQVVRGDSAAYFCASSPIAGGDGEQFFGPGTRLTVL.